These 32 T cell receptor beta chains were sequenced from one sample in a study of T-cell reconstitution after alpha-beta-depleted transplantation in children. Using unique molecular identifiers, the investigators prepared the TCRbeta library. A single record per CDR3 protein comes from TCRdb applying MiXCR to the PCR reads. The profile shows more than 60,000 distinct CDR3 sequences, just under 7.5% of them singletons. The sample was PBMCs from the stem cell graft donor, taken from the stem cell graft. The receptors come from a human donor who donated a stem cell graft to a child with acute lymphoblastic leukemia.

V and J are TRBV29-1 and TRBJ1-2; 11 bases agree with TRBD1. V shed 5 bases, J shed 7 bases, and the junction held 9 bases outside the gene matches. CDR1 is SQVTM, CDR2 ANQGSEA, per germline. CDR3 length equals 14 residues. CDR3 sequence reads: CSVPGTGGLGGYTF. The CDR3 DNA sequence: TGCAGCGTTCCCGGGACAGGGGGTTTAGGTGGCTACACCTTC.

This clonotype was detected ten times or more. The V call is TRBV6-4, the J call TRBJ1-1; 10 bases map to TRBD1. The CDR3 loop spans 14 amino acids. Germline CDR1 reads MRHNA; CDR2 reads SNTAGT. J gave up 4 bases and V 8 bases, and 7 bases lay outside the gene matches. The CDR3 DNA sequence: TGTGCCAGCGGTCCGAGGGACAGGGGCACTGAAGCTTTCTTT. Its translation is CASGPRDRGTEAFF.

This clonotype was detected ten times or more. The CDR3 nucleotides read TGTGCCAGCAGCCCAAACGCCGGGGAGCTGTTTTTT. Translating gives CASSPNAGELFF. The chain is built from TRBV7-2 and TRBJ2-2; unclear D gene. Trimming removed 5 bases at V and 6 bases at J, with 7 bases between. The germline CDR1 and CDR2 sequences are SGHTA and FQGNSA. CDR3 length: 12 amino acids.

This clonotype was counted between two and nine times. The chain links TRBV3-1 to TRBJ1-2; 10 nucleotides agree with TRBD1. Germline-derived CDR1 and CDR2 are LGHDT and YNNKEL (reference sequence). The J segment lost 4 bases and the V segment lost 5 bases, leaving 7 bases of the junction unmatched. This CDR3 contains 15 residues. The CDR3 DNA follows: TGTGCCAGCAGCATCCTAGGGACAGGGGTCTATGGCTACACCTTC. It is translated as CASSILGTGVYGYTF.

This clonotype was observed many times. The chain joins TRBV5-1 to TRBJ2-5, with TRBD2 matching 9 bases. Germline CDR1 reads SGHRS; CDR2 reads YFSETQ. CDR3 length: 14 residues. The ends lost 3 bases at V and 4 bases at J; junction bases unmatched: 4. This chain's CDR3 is CASSSGGRGETQYF. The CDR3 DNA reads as TGCGCCAGCAGCTCCGGCGGGAGGGGAGAGACCCAGTACTTC.

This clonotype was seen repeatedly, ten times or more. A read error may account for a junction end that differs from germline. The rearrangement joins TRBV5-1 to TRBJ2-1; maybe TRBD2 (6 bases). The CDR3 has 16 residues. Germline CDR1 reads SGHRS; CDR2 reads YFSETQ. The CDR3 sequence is CASSLRPTGGGNEQFF. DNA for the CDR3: TGCGCCAGCAGCTTAAGACCCACCGGGGGAGGCAATGAACAGTTCTTC.

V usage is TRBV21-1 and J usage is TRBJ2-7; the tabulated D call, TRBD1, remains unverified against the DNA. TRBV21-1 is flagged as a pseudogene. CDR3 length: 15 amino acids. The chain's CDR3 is CASSKPYYPVREQYF. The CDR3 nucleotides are TGTGCCAGCAGCAAGCCCTACTACCCGGTACGCGAGCAGTACTTC.

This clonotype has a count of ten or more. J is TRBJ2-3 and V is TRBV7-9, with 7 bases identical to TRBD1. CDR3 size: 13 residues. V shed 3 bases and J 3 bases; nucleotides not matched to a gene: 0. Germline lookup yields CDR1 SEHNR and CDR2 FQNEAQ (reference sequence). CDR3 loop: CASSLGQTDTQYF. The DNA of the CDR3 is TGTGCCAGCAGCTTGGGACAGACAGATACGCAGTATTTT.

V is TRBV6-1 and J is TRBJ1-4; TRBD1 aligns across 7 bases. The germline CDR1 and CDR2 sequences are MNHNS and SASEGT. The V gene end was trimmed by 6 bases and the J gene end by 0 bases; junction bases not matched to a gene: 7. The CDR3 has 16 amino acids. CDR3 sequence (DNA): TGTGCCAGCAGACGGGGACAGTATGCAACTAATGAAAAACTGTTTTTT. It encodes CASRRGQYATNEKLFF.

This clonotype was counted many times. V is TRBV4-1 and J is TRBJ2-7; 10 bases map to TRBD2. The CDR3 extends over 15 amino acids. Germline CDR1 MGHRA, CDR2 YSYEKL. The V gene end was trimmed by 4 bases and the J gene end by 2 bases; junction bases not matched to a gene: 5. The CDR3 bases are TGCGCCAGCAGCCCTCGGACTAGCGGAGCCTACGAGCAGTACTTC. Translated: CASSPRTSGAYEQYF.

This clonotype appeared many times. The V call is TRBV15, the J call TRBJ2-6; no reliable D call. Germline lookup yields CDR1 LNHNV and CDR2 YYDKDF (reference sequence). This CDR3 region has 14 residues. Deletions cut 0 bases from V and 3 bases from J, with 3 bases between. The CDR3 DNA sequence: TGTGCCACCAGCAGAGACAATGGGGCCAACGTCCTGACTTTC. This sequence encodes CATSRDNGANVLTF.

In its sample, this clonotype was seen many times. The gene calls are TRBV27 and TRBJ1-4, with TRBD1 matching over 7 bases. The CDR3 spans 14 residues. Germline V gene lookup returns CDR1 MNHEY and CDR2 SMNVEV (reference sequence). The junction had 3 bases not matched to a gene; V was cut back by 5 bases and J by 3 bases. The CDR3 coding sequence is TGTGCCAGCAGTACCGGGACAGCTAATGAAAAACTGTTTTTT. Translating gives CASSTGTANEKLFF.

The CDR3 loop reads CASSLGANPPLQYF. CDR3 sequence (DNA): TGTGCCAGCAGTCTCGGCGCAAACCCTCCCCTGCAGTACTTC. The chain joins TRBV6-1 to TRBJ2-7; D is unclear. Germline V gene lookup returns CDR1 MNHNS and CDR2 SASEGT. The germline V and J ends were trimmed by 5 bases and 9 bases, with 20 bases remaining between them. The CDR3 contains 14 residues.

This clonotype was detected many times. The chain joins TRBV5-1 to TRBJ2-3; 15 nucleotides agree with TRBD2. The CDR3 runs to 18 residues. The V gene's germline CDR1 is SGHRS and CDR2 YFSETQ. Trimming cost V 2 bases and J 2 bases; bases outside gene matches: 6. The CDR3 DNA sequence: TGCGCCAGCAGCTTTGGACTAGCGGGGGGGCGGAACACAGATACGCAGTATTTT. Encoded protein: CASSFGLAGGRNTDTQYF.

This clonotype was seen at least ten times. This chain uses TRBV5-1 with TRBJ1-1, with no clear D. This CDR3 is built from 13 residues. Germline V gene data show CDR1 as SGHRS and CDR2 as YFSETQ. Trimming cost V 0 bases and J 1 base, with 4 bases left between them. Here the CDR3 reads CASSLAQNTEAFF. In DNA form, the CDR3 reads TGCGCCAGCAGCTTGGCTCAGAACACTGAAGCTTTCTTT.

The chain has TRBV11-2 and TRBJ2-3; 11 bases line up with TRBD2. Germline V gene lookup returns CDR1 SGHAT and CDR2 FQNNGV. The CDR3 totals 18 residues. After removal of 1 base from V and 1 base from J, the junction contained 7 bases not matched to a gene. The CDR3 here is CASSLGLAGRPGTDTQYF. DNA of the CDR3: TGTGCCAGCAGCTTAGGACTAGCGGGAAGACCTGGCACAGATACGCAGTATTTT. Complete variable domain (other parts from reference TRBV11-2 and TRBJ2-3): EAGVAQSPRYKIIEKRQSVAFWCNPISGHATLYWYQQILGQGPKLLIQFQNNGVVDDSQLPKDRFSAERLKGVDSTLKIQPAKLEDSAVYLCASSLGLAGRPGTDTQYFGPGTRLTVL.

CDR3 DNA: TGTGCCAGCAGCCAAAGAGGGGAAGGGGTTAATTCACCCCTCCACTTT. Protein product: CASSQRGEGVNSPLHF. V gene TRBV3-1 combines with J gene TRBJ1-6; maybe TRBD1 (5 bases). This CDR3 is built from 16 residues. V lost 2 bases to trimming and J lost 6 bases, with 14 bases between them. Germline lookup yields CDR1 LGHDT and CDR2 YNNKEL (reference sequence).

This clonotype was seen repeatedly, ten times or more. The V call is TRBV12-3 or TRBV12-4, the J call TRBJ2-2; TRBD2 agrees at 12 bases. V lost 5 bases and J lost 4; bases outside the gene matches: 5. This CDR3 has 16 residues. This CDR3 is CASSVLAGGFTGELFF. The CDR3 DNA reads TGTGCCAGCAGTGTCCTAGCGGGGGGGTTCACCGGGGAGCTGTTTTTT.

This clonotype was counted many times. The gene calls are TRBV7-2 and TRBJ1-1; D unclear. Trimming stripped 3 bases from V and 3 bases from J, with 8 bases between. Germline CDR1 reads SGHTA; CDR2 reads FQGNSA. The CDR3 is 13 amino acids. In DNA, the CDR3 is TGTGCCAGCAGCTTGTACACCTACACTGAAGCTTTCTTT. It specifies CASSLYTYTEAFF.

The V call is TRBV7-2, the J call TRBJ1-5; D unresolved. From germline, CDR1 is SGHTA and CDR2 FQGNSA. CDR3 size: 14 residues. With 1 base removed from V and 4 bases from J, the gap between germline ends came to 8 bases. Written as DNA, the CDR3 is TGTGCCAGCAGCTTAGGACCTAGGAATCAGCCCCAGCATTTT. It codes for CASSLGPRNQPQHF.

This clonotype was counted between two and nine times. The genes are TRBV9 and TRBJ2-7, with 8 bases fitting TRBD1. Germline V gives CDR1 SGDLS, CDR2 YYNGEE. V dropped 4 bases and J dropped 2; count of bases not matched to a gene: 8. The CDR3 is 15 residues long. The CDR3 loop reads CASSPRKDRAYEQYF. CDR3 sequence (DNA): TGTGCCAGCAGCCCGAGGAAGGACAGGGCCTACGAGCAGTACTTC. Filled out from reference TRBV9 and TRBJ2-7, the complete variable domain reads DSGVTQTPKHLITATGQRVTLRCSPRSGDLSVYWYQQSLDQGLQFLIQYYNGEERAKGNILERFSAQQFPDLHSELNLSSLELGDSALYFCASSPRKDRAYEQYFGPGTRLTVT.

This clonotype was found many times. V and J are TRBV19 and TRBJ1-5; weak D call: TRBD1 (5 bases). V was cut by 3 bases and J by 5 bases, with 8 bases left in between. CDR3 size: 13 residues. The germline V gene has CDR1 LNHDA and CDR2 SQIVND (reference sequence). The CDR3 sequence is CASSIGGDQPQHF. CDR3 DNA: TGTGCCAGTAGTATCGGGGGTGATCAGCCCCAGCATTTT. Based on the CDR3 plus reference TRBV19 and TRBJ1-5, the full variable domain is DGGITQSPKYLFRKEGQNVTLSCEQNLNHDAMYWYRQDPGQGLRLIYYSQIVNDFQKGDIAEGYSVSREKKESFPLTVTSAQKNPTAFYLCASSIGGDQPQHFGDGTRLSIL.

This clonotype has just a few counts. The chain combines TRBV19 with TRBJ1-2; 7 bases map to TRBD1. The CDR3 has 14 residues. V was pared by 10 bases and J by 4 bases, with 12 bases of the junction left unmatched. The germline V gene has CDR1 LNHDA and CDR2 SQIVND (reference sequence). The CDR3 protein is CAIRPRTGLYGYTF. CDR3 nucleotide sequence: TGTGCCATTAGACCTAGGACAGGTCTCTATGGCTACACCTTC.

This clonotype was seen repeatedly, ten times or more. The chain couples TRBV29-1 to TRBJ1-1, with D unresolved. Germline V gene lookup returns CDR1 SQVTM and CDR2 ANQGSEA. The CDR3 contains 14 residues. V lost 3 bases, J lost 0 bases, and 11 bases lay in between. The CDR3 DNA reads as TGCAGCGTTGACGAAGGCAACTTGAACACTGAAGCTTTCTTT. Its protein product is CSVDEGNLNTEAFF.

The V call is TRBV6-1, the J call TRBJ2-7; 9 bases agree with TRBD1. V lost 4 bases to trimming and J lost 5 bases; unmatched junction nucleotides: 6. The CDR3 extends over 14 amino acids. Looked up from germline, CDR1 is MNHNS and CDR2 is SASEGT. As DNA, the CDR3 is TGTGCCAGCAGTGCACAGGGGGCCCCCAACGAGCAGTACTTC. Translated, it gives CASSAQGAPNEQYF.

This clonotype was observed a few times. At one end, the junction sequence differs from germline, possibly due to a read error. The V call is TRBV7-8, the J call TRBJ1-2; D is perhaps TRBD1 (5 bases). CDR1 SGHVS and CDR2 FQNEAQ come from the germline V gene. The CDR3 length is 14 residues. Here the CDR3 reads CASSSLRDPYGYSF. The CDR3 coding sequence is TGTGCCAGCAGCTCTCTCCGGGACCCATATGGCTACAGCTTC.

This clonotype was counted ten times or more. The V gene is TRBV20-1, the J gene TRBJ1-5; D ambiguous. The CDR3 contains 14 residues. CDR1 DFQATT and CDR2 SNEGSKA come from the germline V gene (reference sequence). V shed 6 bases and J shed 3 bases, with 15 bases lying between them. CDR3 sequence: CSASKPGNNQPQHF. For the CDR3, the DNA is TGCAGTGCCTCCAAACCAGGTAACAATCAGCCCCAGCATTTT.

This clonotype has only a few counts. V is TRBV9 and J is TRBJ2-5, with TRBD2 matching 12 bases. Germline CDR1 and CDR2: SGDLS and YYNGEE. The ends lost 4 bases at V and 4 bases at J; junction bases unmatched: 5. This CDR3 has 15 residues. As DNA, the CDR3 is TGTGCCAGCAGCCCTAGCGGGAGGGCCAGAGAGACCCAGTACTTC. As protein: CASSPSGRARETQYF.

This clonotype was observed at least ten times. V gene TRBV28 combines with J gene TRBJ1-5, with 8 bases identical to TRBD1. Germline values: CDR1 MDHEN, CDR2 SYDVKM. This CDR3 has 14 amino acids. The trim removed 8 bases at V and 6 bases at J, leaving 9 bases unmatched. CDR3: CASRGQGLGQPQHF. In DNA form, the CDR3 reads TGTGCCAGCCGTGGACAGGGTCTAGGTCAGCCCCAGCATTTT.

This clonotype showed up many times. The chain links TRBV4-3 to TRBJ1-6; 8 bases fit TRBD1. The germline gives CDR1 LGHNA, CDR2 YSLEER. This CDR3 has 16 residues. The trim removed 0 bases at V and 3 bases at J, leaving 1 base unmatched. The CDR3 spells CASSQDRGLYNSPLHF. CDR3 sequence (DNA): TGCGCCAGCAGCCAAGACAGGGGGCTCTATAATTCACCCCTCCACTTT.

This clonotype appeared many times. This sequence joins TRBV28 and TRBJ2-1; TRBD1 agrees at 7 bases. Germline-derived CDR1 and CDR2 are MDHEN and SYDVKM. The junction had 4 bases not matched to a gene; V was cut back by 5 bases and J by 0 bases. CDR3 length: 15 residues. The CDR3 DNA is TGTGCCAGCAGTACCGGACAGGCCTCCTACAATGAGCAGTTCTTC. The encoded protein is CASSTGQASYNEQFF.

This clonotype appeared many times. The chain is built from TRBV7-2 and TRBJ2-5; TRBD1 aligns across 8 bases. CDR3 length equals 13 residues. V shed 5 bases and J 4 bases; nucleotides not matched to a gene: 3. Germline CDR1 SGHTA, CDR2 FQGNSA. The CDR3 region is CASSRDRGETQYF. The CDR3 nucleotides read TGTGCCAGCAGCCGTGACAGGGGAGAGACCCAGTACTTC. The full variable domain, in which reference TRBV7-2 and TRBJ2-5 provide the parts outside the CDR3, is GAGVSQSPSNKVTEKGKDVELRCDPISGHTALYWYRQSLGQGLEFLIYFQGNSAPDKSGLPSDRFSAERTGGSVSTLTIQRTQQEDSAVYLCASSRDRGETQYFGPGTRLLVL.